Listed here are 20 T cell receptor beta chains from one sample, sequenced in a study of blood T cell repertoires in COVID-19. TCRdb keeps only in-frame clones here, not all; method: immunoSEQ multiplex PCR. This repertoire shows some 69,000 clones, roughly 79% found once; its top ten account for around 47%. The sample comprised peripheral blood. The receptors come from a human donor in a cohort sampled during active COVID-19.

This rearrangement joins TRBV5-6 to TRBJ1-5; weak D call: TRBD1 (6 bases). Germline V gene data show CDR1 as SGHDT and CDR2 as YYEEEE. The CDR3 is made up of 14 amino acids. The V and J ends lost 0 bases and 3 bases respectively, with 7 bases between them. This chain's CDR3 is CASSLGTANQPQHF. The CDR3 DNA reads as TGTGCCAGCAGCTTGGGGACAGCCAATCAGCCCCAGCATTTT.

The sample holds many counts of this clone. The rearrangement uses TRBV27 and TRBJ2-3; 8 bases map to TRBD2. The germline gives CDR1 MNHEY, CDR2 SMNVEV (reference sequence). The CDR3 runs 17 residues. Trimming cost V 5 bases and J 1 base; bases outside gene matches: 11. The CDR3, as DNA: TGTGCCAGCAGTCTTGAGAGGCTAGCGGGCGGCACAGATACGCAGTATTTT. Amino acid sequence: CASSLERLAGGTDTQYF.

The rearrangement joins TRBV25-1 to TRBJ2-7, with D unresolved. The CDR3 covers 14 residues. Germline values: CDR1 MGHDK, CDR2 SYGVNS. V gave up 3 bases and J gave up 0 bases, with 9 bases separating them. In DNA form, the CDR3 reads TGTGCCAGCAGTGACAACCTCGGCTCCTACGAGCAGTACTTC. This translates into CASSDNLGSYEQYF.

The genes are TRBV9 and TRBJ2-2, with no clear D. Trimming removed 2 bases at V and 7 bases at J, with 12 bases between. The CDR3 runs 14 residues. Per germline, CDR1 SGDLS and CDR2 YYNGEE. The CDR3 is CASSVSHGRGELFF. Written as DNA, the CDR3 is TGTGCCAGCAGCGTGAGCCACGGTCGCGGGGAGCTGTTTTTT.

The V gene is TRBV20-1, the J gene TRBJ1-2; possible D gene TRBD1, 5 bases. The CDR3 contains 11 residues. V lost 4 bases and J 7 bases, leaving 10 bases between the germline ends. Germline CDR1 reads DFQATT; CDR2 reads SNEGSKA (reference sequence). The CDR3 here is CSATGVGGYTF. The CDR3 DNA sequence: TGCAGTGCTACGGGGGTAGGTGGCTACACCTTC.

The chain carries TRBV19 and TRBJ1-2; the D is unclear. The CDR3 consists of 18 residues. Trimming stripped 4 bases from V and 4 bases from J, with 25 bases between. The germline V gene encodes CDR1 LNHDA and CDR2 SQIVND (reference sequence). CDR3 nucleotides: TGTGCCAGTAGTACCGGGGATAGGAAGGCCCATCTCGGCTATGGCTACACCTTC. Amino acid sequence: CASSTGDRKAHLGYGYTF.

CDR3 nucleotide sequence: TGTGCCAGCTGGGGGGGGGTTGAGGGTAGCAATCAGCCCCAGCATTTT. Encoded protein: CASWGGVEGSNQPQHF. The chain recombines TRBV28 with TRBJ1-5, with D tentatively TRBD1 (5 bases). The germline V and J ends were trimmed by 8 bases and 0 bases, with 17 bases remaining between them. This CDR3 is 16 amino acids long. Germline V gene data show CDR1 as MDHEN and CDR2 as SYDVKM.

The chain employs TRBV6-4 and TRBJ2-2, with D possibly matching TRBD2 (6 bases). From germline, CDR1 is MRHNA and CDR2 SNTAGT. This CDR3 comprises 15 residues. Trimming removed 2 bases from V and 4 bases from J, with 11 bases in between. CDR3 nucleotide sequence: TGTGCCAGCAGTGACCGGTGGGGAGGCACCGGGGAGCTGTTTTTT. Translation: CASSDRWGGTGELFF.

The chain is built from TRBV7-9 and TRBJ2-3, with 7 bases lining up with TRBD1. CDR1 is SEHNR and CDR2 is FQNEAQ in the germline V gene (reference sequence). Trimming took 5 bases from V and 1 from J; bases not matched to a gene: 12. The CDR3 is made up of 17 amino acids. In DNA form, the CDR3 reads TGTGCCAGCAGCAAAGGCCAGGGGGTCGTGGGCACAGATACGCAGTATTTT. Encoded protein: CASSKGQGVVGTDTQYF. Full variable domain (rest looked up from reference TRBV7-9 and TRBJ2-3): DTGVSQNPRHKITKRGQNVTFRCDPISEHNRLYWYRQTLGQGPEFLTYFQNEAQLEKSRLLSDRFSAERPKGSFSTLEIQRTEQGDSAMYLCASSKGQGVVGTDTQYFGPGTRLTVL.

This chain links TRBV7-8 with TRBJ2-6; 8 nucleotides agree with TRBD1. Germline V gives CDR1 SGHVS, CDR2 FQNEAQ. Trimming removed 3 bases from V and 1 base from J; junction bases left unmatched: 11. This CDR3 spans 19 amino acids. CDR3 nucleotides: TGTGCCAGCAGCTTGTTAGACAGGGGAAAGGGATCTGGGGCCAACGTCCTGACTTTC. Translation: CASSLLDRGKGSGANVLTF.

This clone came up a few times. V and J are TRBV7-9 and TRBJ2-7; possibly TRBD1 for D (6 bases). Trimming took 4 bases from V and 3 from J, leaving 10 bases between them. The CDR3 covers 13 residues. In germline, CDR1 is SEHNR, CDR2 FQNEAQ (reference sequence). The CDR3 region has the DNA TGTGCCAGCAGCTCCCAGGGGTTCTACGAGCAGTACTTC. This encodes CASSSQGFYEQYF.

This chain uses TRBV28 with TRBJ2-7, with TRBD1 as a possible D gene (5 bases). CDR1 is MDHEN, CDR2 SYDVKM, per germline. The CDR3 totals 14 residues. V lost 6 bases to trimming and J lost 9 bases, with 21 bases between them. CDR3 residues: CASSLMLGAIGQYF. The DNA of the CDR3 is TGTGCCAGCAGCTTGATGTTAGGGGCCATCGGGCAGTACTTC.

This chain links TRBV7-9 with TRBJ1-4; D perhaps matches TRBD1 (6 bases). Trimming removed 0 bases at V and 3 bases at J, with 11 bases between. Germline-derived CDR1 and CDR2 are SEHNR and FQNEAQ (reference sequence). The CDR3 is made up of 16 amino acids. CDR3 region: CASSLAGAGANEKLFF. The CDR3 coding sequence is TGTGCCAGCAGCTTAGCGGGGGCAGGGGCTAATGAAAAACTGTTTTTT.

In its sample, this clone was seen once. The chain combines TRBV5-4 with TRBJ1-1; 8 bases fit TRBD1. The V segment lost 3 bases and the J segment 5 bases; nucleotides outside the gene matches: 9. This CDR3 is built from 15 residues. The germline V gene has CDR1 SGHNT and CDR2 YYREEE (reference sequence). DNA of the CDR3: TGTGCCAGCAGCTGGGAGACAGGGGCCGGGACTGAAGCTTTCTTT. Translated: CASSWETGAGTEAFF.

The gene calls are TRBV18 and TRBJ2-2; D might be TRBD1 (6 bases). Germline lookup yields CDR1 KGHSH and CDR2 LQKENI. This CDR3 is built from 14 residues. The V end lost 3 bases, the J end lost 1 base, and 6 bases lay between the germline ends. CDR3: CASSPRGNTGELFF. The CDR3 nucleotides read TGTGCCAGCTCACCCAGGGGGAACACCGGGGAGCTGTTTTTT.

The chain is built from TRBV2 and TRBJ2-3; 9 positions agree with TRBD1. V dropped 6 bases and J dropped 6; count of bases not matched to a gene: 10. Germline V lookup: CDR1 SNHLY, CDR2 FYNNEI. CDR3 length: 15 residues. In DNA, the CDR3 is TGTGCCAGCAGCCAGGACAGGGGAGGGTGGGATACGCAGTATTTT. Protein product: CASSQDRGGWDTQYF. Using reference TRBV2 and TRBJ2-3 for the parts outside the CDR3, the full variable domain is EPEVTQTPSHQVTQMGQEVILRCVPISNHLYFYWYRQILGQKVEFLVSFYNNEISEKSEIFDDQFSVERPDGSNFTLKIRSTKLEDSAMYFCASSQDRGGWDTQYFGPGTRLTVL.

The V gene is TRBV14, the J gene TRBJ2-3; 13 nucleotides line up with TRBD2. J was trimmed by 4 bases and V by 8 bases; bases with no gene match: 6. The V gene's germline CDR1 is SGHDN and CDR2 FVKESK. The CDR3 extends over 15 amino acids. CDR3 protein: CASGLAGVRSDTQYF. The CDR3 coding sequence is TGTGCCAGCGGACTAGCGGGAGTAAGATCAGATACGCAGTATTTT.

This chain uses TRBV5-6 with TRBJ1-1; D remains ambiguous. Germline assignment: CDR1 SGHDT and CDR2 YYEEEE. Trimming cost V 2 bases and J 1 base, with 6 bases left between them. The CDR3 contains 13 residues. The CDR3 region is CASSLTWNTEAFF. The CDR3, as DNA: TGTGCCAGCAGCTTAACTTGGAACACTGAAGCTTTCTTT. The whole variable domain, filled in from reference TRBV5-6 and TRBJ1-1, reads DAGVTQSPTHLIKTRGQQVTLRCSPKSGHDTVSWYQQALGQGPQFIFQYYEEEERQRGNFPDRFSGHQFPNYSSELNVNALLLGDSALYLCASSLTWNTEAFFGQGTRLTVV.

The chain carries TRBV6-4 and TRBJ2-3, with 10 bases matching TRBD2. The CDR3 runs 16 residues. The germline V gene encodes CDR1 MRHNA and CDR2 SNTAGT. J lost 4 bases, V lost 5 bases, and 9 bases had no gene match. The CDR3 sequence: CASSPLAGAPSDTQYF. The CDR3 region has the DNA TGTGCCAGCAGTCCTCTAGCGGGAGCCCCGTCAGATACGCAGTATTTT.

In its sample, this clone ranks as medium-sized. This chain links TRBV28 with TRBJ2-6; 9 bases are shared with TRBD1. The ends lost 8 bases at V and 4 bases at J; junction bases unmatched: 12. CDR3 length: 17 amino acids. Germline CDR1 MDHEN, CDR2 SYDVKM. The CDR3 here is CASLRDRVSTGANVLTF. CDR3 sequence (DNA): TGTGCCAGCCTCCGGGACAGGGTGTCGACCGGGGCCAACGTCCTGACTTTC.